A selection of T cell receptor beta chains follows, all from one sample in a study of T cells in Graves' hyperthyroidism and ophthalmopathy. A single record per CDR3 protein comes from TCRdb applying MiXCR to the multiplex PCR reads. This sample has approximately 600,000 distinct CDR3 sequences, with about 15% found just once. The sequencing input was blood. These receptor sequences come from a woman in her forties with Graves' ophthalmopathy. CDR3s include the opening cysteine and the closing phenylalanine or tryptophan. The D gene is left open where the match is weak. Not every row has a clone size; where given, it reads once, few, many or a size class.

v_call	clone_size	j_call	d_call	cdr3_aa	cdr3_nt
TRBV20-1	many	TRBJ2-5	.	CSASPRELQETQYF	TGCAGTGCTAGCCCCCGGGAGTTGCAAGAGACCCAGTACTTC
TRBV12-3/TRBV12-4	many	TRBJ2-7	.	CATGNRESSYEQYF	TGTGCCACCGGGAACAGGGAGAGCTCCTACGAGCAGTACTTC
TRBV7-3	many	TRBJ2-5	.	CASSSPPHETQYF	TGTGCCAGCAGCTCCCCGCCTCACGAGACCCAGTACTTC
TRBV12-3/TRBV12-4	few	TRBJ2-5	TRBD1	CASSQGGWKETQYF	TGTGCCAGCAGCCAAGGGGGCTGGAAAGAGACCCAGTACTTC
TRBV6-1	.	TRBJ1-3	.	CASSLNWASGNTIYF	TGTGCCAGCAGCCTTAACTGGGCCTCTGGAAACACCATATATTTT
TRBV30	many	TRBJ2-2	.	CASGGANTGELFF	TGTGCCAGTGGGGGGGCCAACACCGGGGAGCTGTTTTTT
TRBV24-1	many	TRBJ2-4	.	CATSLTGIDIQYF	TGTGCCACCAGCCTAACAGGGATTGACATTCAGTACTTC
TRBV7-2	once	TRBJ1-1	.	CASSALEGREAFF	TGTGCCAGCAGCGCGTTGGAGGGGCGAGAAGCTTTCTTT
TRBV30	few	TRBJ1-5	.	CAWSVRQTHQPQHF	TGTGCCTGGAGTGTACGGCAGACTCATCAGCCCCAGCATTTT
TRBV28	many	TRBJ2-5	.	CASSTTGPETQYF	TGTGCCAGCAGTACTACAGGTCCGGAGACCCAGTACTTC
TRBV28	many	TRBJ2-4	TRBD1	CASSWNRDRENIQYF	TGTGCCAGCAGTTGGAACCGGGACAGGGAGAACATTCAGTACTTC
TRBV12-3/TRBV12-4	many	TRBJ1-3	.	CASSPSFLVTIYF	TGTGCCAGCAGTCCCTCGTTTCTTGTCACCATATATTTT
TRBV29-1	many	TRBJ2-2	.	CSVEDGVQVGELFF	TGCAGCGTTGAAGATGGGGTGCAGGTCGGGGAGCTGTTTTTT
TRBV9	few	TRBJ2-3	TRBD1	CASSVDRGGTDTQYF	TGTGCCAGCAGCGTAGACAGGGGTGGCACAGATACGCAGTATTTT
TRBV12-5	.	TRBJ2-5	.	CASGLVSGHGSETQYF	TGTGCTAGTGGTTTGGTATCGGGTCACGGGAGTGAGACCCAGTACTTC
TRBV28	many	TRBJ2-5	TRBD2	CASRTARAGGQETQYF	TGTGCCAGCAGGACTGCAAGAGCGGGAGGGCAAGAGACCCAGTACTTC
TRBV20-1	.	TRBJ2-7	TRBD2	CSAREASGGYYEQYF	TGCAGTGCTAGAGAGGCTAGCGGGGGCTACTACGAGCAGTACTTC
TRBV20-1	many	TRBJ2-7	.	CSALEDSYEQYF	TGCAGTGCACTGGAGGACTCCTACGAGCAGTACTTC
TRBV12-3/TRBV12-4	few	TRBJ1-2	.	CASSFAGRANYGYTF	TGTGCCAGCAGTTTCGCGGGACGAGCTAACTATGGCTACACCTTC
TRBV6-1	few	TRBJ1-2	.	CASALRKEDGYTF	TGTGCCAGCGCCCTCCGAAAGGAGGATGGCTACACCTTC
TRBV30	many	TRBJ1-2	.	CAWSVMFYGYTF	TGTGCCTGGAGTGTAATGTTTTACGGCTACACCTTC
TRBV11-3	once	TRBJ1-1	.	CARGPWERGPEAFF	TGTGCCAGGGGTCCCTGGGAAAGGGGCCCTGAAGCTTTCTTT
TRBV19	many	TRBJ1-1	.	CASSPREQLNTEAFF	TGTGCCAGTAGTCCCAGGGAGCAGCTGAACACTGAAGCTTTCTTT
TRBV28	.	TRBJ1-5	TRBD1	CASSLSAITGGKSNQPQHF	TGTGCCAGCAGTTTAAGTGCTATCACAGGGGGGAAGAGCAATCAGCCCCAGCATTTT
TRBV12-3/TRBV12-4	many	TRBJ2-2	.	CASSQDSTGELFF	TGTGCCAGCAGTCAAGACAGTACCGGGGAGCTGTTTTTT
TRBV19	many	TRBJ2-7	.	CASSIRSGFGASYEQYF	TGTGCCAGTAGTATTCGCTCAGGTTTCGGGGCTTCCTACGAGCAGTACTTC
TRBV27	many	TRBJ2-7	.	CASSQPGKAYEQYF	TGTGCCAGCAGTCAGCCGGGGAAAGCCTACGAGCAGTACTTC